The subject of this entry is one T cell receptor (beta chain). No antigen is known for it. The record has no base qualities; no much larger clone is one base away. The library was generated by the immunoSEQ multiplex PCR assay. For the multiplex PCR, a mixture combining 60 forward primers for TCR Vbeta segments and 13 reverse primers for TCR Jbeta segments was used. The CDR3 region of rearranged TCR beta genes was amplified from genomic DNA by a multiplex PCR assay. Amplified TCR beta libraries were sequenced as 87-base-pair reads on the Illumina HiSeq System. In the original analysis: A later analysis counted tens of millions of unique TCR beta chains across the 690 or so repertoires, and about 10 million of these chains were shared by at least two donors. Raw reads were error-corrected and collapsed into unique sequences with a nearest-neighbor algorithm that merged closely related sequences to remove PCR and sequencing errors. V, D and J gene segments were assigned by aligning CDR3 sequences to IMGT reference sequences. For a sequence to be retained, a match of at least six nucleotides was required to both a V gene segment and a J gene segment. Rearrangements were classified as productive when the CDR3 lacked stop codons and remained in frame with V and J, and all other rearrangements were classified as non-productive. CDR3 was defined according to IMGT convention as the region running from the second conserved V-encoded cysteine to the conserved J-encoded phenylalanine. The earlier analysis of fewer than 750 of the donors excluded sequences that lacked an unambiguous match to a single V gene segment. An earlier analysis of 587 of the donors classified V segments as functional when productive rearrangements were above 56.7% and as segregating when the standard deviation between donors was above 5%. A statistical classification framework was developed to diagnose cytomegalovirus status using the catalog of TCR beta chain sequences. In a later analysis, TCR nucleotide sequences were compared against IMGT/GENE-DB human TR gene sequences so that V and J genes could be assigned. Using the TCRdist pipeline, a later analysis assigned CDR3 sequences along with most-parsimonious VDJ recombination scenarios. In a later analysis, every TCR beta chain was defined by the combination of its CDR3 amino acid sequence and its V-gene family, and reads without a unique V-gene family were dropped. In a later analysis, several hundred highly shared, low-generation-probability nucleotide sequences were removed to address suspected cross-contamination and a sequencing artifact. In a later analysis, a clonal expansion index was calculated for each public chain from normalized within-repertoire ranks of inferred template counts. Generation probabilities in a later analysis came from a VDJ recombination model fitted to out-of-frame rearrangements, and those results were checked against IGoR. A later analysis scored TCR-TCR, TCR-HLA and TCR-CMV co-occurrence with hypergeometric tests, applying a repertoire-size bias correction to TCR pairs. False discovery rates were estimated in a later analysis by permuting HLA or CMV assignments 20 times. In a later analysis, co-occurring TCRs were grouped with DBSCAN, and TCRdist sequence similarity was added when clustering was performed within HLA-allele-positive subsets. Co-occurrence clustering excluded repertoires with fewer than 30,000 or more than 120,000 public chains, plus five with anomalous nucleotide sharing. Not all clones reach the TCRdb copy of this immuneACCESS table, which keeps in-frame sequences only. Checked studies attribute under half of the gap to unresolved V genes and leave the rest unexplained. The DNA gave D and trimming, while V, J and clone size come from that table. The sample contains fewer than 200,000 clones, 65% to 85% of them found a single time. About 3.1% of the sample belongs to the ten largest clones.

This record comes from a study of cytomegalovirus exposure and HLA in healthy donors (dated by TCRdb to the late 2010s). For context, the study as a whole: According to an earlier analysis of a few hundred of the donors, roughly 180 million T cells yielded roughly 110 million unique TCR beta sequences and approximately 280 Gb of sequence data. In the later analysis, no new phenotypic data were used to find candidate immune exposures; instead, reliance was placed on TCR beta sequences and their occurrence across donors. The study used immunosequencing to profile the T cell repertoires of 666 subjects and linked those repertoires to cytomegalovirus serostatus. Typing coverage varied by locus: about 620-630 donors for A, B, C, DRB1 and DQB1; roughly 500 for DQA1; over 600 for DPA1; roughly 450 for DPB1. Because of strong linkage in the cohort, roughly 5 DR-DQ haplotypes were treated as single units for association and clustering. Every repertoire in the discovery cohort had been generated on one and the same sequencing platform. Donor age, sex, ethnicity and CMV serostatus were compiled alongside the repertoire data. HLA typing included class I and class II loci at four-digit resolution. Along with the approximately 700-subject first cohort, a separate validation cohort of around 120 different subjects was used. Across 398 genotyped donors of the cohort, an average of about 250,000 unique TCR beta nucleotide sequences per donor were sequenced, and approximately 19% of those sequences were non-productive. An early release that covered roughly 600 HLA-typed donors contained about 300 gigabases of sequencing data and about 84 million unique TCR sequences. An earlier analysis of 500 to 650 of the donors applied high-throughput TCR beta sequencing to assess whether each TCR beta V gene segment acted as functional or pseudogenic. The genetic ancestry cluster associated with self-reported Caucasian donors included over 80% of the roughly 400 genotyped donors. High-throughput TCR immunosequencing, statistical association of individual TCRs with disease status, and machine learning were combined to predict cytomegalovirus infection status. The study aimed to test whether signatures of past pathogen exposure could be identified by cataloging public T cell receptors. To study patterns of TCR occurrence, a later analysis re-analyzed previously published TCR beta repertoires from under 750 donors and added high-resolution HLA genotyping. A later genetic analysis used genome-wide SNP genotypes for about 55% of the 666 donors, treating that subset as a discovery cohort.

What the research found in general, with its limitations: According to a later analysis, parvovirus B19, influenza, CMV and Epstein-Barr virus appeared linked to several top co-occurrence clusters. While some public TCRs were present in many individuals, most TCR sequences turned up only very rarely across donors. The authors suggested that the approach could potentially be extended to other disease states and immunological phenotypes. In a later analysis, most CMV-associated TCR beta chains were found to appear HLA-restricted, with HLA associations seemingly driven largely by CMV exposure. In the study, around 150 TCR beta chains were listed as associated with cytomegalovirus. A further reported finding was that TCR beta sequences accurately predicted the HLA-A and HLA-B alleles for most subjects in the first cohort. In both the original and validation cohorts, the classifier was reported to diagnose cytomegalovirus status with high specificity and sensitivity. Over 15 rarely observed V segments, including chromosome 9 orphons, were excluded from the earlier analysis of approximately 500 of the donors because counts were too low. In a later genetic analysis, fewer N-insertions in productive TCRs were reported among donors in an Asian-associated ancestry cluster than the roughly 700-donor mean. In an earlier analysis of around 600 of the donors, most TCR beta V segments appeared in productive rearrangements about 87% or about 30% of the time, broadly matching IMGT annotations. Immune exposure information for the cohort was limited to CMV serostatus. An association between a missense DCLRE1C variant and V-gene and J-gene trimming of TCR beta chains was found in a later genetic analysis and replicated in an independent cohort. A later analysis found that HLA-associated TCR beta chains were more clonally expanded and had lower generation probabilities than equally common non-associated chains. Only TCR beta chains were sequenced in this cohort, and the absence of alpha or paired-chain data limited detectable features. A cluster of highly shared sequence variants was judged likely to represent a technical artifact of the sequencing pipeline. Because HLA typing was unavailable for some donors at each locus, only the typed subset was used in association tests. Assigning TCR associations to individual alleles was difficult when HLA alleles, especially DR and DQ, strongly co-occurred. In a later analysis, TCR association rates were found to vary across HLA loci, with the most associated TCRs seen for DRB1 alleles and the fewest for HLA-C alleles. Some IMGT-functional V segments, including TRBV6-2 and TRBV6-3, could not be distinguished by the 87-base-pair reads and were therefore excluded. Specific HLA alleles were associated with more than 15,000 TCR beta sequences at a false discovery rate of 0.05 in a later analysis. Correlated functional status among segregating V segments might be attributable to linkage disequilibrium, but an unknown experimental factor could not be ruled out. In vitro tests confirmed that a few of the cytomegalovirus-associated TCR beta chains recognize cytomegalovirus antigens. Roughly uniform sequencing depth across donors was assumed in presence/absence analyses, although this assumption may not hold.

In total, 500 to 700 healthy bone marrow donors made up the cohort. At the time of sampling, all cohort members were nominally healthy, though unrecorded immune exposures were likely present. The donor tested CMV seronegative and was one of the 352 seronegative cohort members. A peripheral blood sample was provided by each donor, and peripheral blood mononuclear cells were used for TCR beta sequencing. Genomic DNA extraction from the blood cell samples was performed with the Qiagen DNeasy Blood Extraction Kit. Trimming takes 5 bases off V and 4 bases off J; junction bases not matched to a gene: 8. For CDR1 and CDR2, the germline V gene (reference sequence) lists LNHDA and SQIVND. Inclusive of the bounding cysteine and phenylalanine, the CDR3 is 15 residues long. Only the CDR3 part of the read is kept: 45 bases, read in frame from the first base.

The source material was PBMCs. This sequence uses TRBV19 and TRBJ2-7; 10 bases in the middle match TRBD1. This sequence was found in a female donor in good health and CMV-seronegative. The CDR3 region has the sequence CASSGKGTGVYEQYF. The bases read TGTGCCAGTAGTGGAAAGGGGACAGGGGTATACGAGCAGTACTTC.